This record covers a single T cell receptor (beta chain). In this sample, this clone turned up once. The antigen it recognizes is unknown. No much larger clonotype is one base removed from it; base qualities were not supplied. Per the germline V gene, LGHNA is the CDR1 and YSLEER is the CDR2. The cysteine opens and the phenylalanine closes a CDR3 of 16 amino acids. Here the CDR3 DNA is all that survives: 48 bases in frame from base 1. Cut back by 0 bases and 4 bases, the V and J ends lie 15 bases apart. The cohort was made up of 650 to 700 healthy bone marrow donors. At the time of sampling, every cohort member was nominally healthy, though immune exposures that went unrecorded were likely present. The donor was CMV seropositive and was included in the group of 290 or so seropositive cohort members. Every donor gave a peripheral blood sample, and the peripheral blood mononuclear cells from that sample were used for TCR beta sequencing. The Qiagen DNeasy Blood Extraction Kit was used to extract genomic DNA from the blood cell samples.

This entry is derived from a study of cytomegalovirus exposure and HLA in healthy donors (dated by TCRdb to about 2017). Regarding the complete study: In an earlier analysis of some 610 of the donors, about 270 Gb of sequence data and some 120 million unique TCR beta sequences from 180 million or so T cells were reported. About 300 gigabases of sequencing data and 78 million or so unique TCR sequences were included in an early release covering around 650 HLA-typed donors. Among the 398 genotyped donors, 81% belonged to the genetic ancestry cluster associated with self-reported Caucasian donors. The aim of the study was to test whether cataloging public T cell receptors could identify signatures of past pathogen exposure. The study profiled the T cell repertoires of hundreds of subjects by immunosequencing and related them to cytomegalovirus serostatus. In addition to the first cohort of 666 subjects, a separate validation cohort of around 110 different subjects was used. The study combined high-throughput TCR immunosequencing, statistical association of individual TCRs with disease status, and machine learning to predict cytomegalovirus infection status. A later analysis re-analyzed previously published TCR beta repertoires from 550 to 700 donors and added high-resolution HLA genotyping to study TCR occurrence patterns. The later analysis used no new phenotypic data to find candidate immune exposures, relying instead on TCR beta sequences and their occurrence across donors. To decide whether each TCR beta V gene segment behaved as functional or pseudogenic, an earlier analysis of approximately 600 of the donors relied on high-throughput TCR beta sequencing. Donor age, sex, ethnicity and CMV serostatus were collected together with the repertoire data. Genome-wide SNP genotypes for about 65% of the 666 donors were used in a later genetic analysis, which treated that subset as a discovery cohort. Every discovery cohort repertoire had been produced on one sequencing platform. HLA typing included class I and class II loci at four-digit resolution. Typing coverage varied by locus: roughly 620-640 donors for A, B, C, DRB1 and DQB1; more than 500 for DQA1; about 570 for DPA1; around 450 for DPB1. Roughly five DR-DQ haplotypes were handled as single units for association and clustering, since linkage in the cohort was strong. Among approximately 370 genotyped donors of the cohort, an average of approximately 240,000 unique TCR beta nucleotide sequences was sequenced per donor, of which roughly 18% were non-productive. The paper as a whole reports these results and caveats: Most TCR sequences were seen in very few donors, while some public TCRs were found in many individuals. Some IMGT-functional V segments, including TRBV6-2 and TRBV6-3, could not be told apart with the 87-base-pair reads, so those segments were excluded. Linkage disequilibrium might explain the correlated functional status among segregating V segments, but an unknown experimental factor could not be ruled out. A later genetic analysis associated a missense DCLRE1C variant with V-gene and J-gene trimming of TCR beta chains, and an independent cohort replicated the association. According to a later genetic analysis, donors in an Asian-associated ancestry cluster had fewer N-insertions in productive TCRs than the roughly 670-donor mean. The only immune exposure information available for the cohort was CMV serostatus. A further reported finding was that TCR beta sequences accurately predicted the HLA-A and HLA-B alleles for most subjects in the first cohort. In a later analysis, the rate of TCR association differed among HLA loci, with DRB1 alleles having the most associated TCRs and HLA-C alleles having the fewest. An earlier analysis of some 560 of the donors showed that most TCR beta V segments appeared in productive rearrangements either about 87% or about 30% of the time, which broadly matched IMGT annotations. Approximately 18 rarely observed V segments, including chromosome 9 orphons, were excluded from the earlier analysis of several hundred of the donors because counts were too low. In vitro tests confirmed that a few of the cytomegalovirus-associated TCR beta chains recognize cytomegalovirus antigens. A later analysis reported that several top co-occurrence clusters appeared linked to parvovirus B19, influenza, CMV and Epstein-Barr virus. The authors suggested that the approach could potentially be generalized to other disease states and immunological phenotypes. The presence/absence analyses assumed that sequencing depth was roughly uniform across donors, and that assumption may not be true. Cytomegalovirus status was reported to be diagnosed by the classifier with high specificity and sensitivity in both the original and validation cohorts. In a later analysis, HLA-associated TCR beta chains showed more clonal expansion and lower generation probabilities than non-associated chains that were equally common. The sequencing pipeline was judged likely to have produced a cluster of highly shared sequence variants as a technical artifact. When HLA alleles, especially DR and DQ, strongly co-occurred, attributing TCR associations to individual alleles was difficult. At a false discovery rate of 0.05, a later analysis linked under 20,000 TCR beta sequences to specific HLA alleles. Because HLA typing was unavailable for some donors at each locus, only the typed subset was used in association tests. In a later analysis, most CMV-associated TCR beta chains were found to appear HLA-restricted, with HLA associations seemingly driven largely by CMV exposure. The study listed 150 to 200 TCR beta chains as associated with cytomegalovirus. Only TCR beta chains were sequenced in this cohort, and the absence of alpha or paired-chain data limited detectable features.

Library preparation used the immunoSEQ multiplex PCR assay. For the multiplex PCR, a mixture combining 60 forward primers for TCR Vbeta segments and 13 reverse primers for TCR Jbeta segments was used. A multiplex PCR assay on genomic DNA amplified the CDR3 region of rearranged TCR beta genes. Amplified TCR beta libraries were sequenced as 87-base-pair reads on the Illumina HiSeq System. As for the original processing: A later analysis counted some 80 million unique TCR beta chains across the 700 or so repertoires, and around 9.9 million of these chains were shared by at least two donors. A nearest-neighbor algorithm error-corrected the raw reads and collapsed the reads into unique sequences, merging closely related sequences to remove PCR and sequencing errors. Alignment of CDR3 sequences to IMGT reference sequences was used to assign V, D and J gene segments. Each retained sequence needed at least a six-nucleotide match to both a V gene segment and a J gene segment. Rearrangements were classified as productive when the CDR3 lacked stop codons and remained in frame with V and J, and all other rearrangements were classified as non-productive. Following IMGT convention, CDR3 was defined as the stretch from the second conserved V-encoded cysteine to the conserved J-encoded phenylalanine. The earlier analysis of about 570 of the donors excluded any sequence lacking an unambiguous match to a single V gene segment. In an earlier analysis of 450 to 750 of the donors, a V segment was called functional when productive rearrangements were above 56.7%, and segregating when the standard deviation between donors exceeded 5%. To diagnose cytomegalovirus status from the catalog of TCR beta chain sequences, a statistical classification framework was built. In a later analysis, V and J genes were assigned by comparing TCR nucleotide sequences against IMGT/GENE-DB human TR gene sequences. In a later analysis, CDR3 sequences and most-parsimonious VDJ recombination scenarios were assigned using the TCRdist pipeline. A later analysis defined each TCR beta chain by its CDR3 amino acid sequence plus V-gene family, and excluded reads lacking a unique V-gene family. To address suspected cross-contamination and a sequencing artifact, a later analysis removed around 590 highly shared, low-generation-probability nucleotide sequences. For each public chain, a later analysis derived a clonal expansion index from normalized ranks of inferred template counts within each repertoire. Generation probabilities in a later analysis came from a VDJ recombination model fitted to out-of-frame rearrangements, and those results were checked against IGoR. Hypergeometric tests were used in a later analysis to score TCR-TCR, TCR-HLA and TCR-CMV co-occurrence, with a repertoire-size bias correction applied to the TCR pairs. False discovery rates were estimated in a later analysis by permuting HLA or CMV assignments 20 times. A later analysis grouped co-occurring TCRs with DBSCAN, adding TCRdist sequence similarity when clustering within HLA-allele-positive subsets. For co-occurrence clustering, repertoires with fewer than 30,000 or more than 120,000 public chains were excluded, along with about five repertoires with anomalous nucleotide sharing. The table was pulled from immuneACCESS by TCRdb, which kept in-frame rearrangements only. Such tables lose some clones; where checked, under half of the loss comes from unresolved V genes, and the rest has no known cause. The V and J calls and clone size were taken over from that table, and D and trimming were inferred from the DNA. A total of 200,000 or so clones appear in this sample, 78% of them only once. The top ten constitute around 5.9% of the sample.

The TCR was taken from a woman aged 25-40 years in good health and CMV-seropositive. Sequencing was done on a sample of PBMCs. The chain links TRBV4-3 with TRBJ1-2; the D gene remains uncertain. The CDR3 amino acid sequence is: CASSQDEGVRSYGYTF. The sequence in DNA is TGCGCCAGCAGCCAAGATGAAGGTGTTAGGAGCTATGGCTACACCTTC.